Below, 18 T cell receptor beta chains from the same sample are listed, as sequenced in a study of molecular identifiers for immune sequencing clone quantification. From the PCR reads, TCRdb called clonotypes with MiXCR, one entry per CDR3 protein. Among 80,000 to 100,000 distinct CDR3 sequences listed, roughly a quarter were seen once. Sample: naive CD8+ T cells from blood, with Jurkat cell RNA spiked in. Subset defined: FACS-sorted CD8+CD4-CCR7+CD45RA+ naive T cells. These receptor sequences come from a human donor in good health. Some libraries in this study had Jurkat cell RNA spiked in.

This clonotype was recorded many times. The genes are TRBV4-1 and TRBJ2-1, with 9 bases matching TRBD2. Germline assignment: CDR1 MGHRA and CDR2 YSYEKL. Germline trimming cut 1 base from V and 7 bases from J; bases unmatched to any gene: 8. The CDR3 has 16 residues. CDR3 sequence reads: CASSQGGGGAVNEQFF. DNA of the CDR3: TGCGCCAGCAGCCAAGGAGGCGGGGGGGCAGTTAATGAGCAGTTCTTC.

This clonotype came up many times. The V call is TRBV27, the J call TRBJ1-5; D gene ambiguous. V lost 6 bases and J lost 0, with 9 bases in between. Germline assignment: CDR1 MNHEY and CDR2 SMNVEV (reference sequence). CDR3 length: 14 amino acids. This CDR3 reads CASSRHNSNQPQHF. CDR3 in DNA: TGTGCCAGCAGCCGTCACAATAGCAATCAGCCCCAGCATTTT.

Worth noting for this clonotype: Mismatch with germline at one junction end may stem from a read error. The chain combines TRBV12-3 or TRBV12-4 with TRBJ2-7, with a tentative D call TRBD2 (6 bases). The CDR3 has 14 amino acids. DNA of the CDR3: TGTGCGAGCAGTTTGTCTGTGGGGACTCCCGAGCAGTACTTC. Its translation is CASSLSVGTPEQYF.

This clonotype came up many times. In nucleotides, the CDR3 is TGTGCCAGCAGTCTGCGGGGGGTGGACGACGAGCAGTACTTC. This gives the protein CASSLRGVDDEQYF. J is TRBJ2-7 and V is TRBV28, with 8 bases fitting TRBD2. The CDR3 is 14 amino acids. The V gene end was trimmed by 5 bases and the J gene end by 5 bases; junction bases not matched to a gene: 8. CDR1 is MDHEN and CDR2 is SYDVKM in the germline V gene.

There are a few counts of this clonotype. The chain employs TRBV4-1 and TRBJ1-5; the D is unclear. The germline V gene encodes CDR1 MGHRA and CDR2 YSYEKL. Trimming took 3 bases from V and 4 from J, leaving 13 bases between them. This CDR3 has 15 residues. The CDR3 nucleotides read TGCGCCAGCAGCCAGGGCGGCGGGCAAAATCAGCCCCAGCATTTT. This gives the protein CASSQGGGQNQPQHF.

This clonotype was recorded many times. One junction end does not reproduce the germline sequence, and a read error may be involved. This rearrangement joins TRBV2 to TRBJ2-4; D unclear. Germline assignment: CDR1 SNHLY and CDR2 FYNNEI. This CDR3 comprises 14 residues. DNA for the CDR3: TGTGCCAGCAGTGAATATTTAACGAGGAATCCCTTGGACTTC. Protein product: CASSEYLTRNPLDF.

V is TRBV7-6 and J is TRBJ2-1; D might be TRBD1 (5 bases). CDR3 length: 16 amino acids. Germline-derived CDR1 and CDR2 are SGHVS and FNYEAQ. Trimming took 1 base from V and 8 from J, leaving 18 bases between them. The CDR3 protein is CASSLGGFRVGDEQFF. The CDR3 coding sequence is TGTGCCAGCAGCTTAGGTGGGTTCAGGGTGGGCGATGAGCAGTTCTTC.

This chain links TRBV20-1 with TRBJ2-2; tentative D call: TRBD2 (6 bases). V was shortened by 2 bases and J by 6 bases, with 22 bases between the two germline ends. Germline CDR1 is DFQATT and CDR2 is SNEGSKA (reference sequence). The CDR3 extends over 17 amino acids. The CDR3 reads CSARREVRLVPAGELFF. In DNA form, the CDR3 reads TGCAGTGCTAGACGCGAGGTTAGACTAGTCCCGGCCGGGGAGCTGTTTTTT.

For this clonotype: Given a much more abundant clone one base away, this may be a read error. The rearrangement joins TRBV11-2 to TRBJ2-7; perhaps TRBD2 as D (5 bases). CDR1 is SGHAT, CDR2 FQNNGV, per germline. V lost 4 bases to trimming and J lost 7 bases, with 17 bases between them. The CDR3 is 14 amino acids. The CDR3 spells CASSSTGLPGEQYF. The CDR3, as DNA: TGTGCCAGCAGCTCCACGGGCCTCCCGGGGGAGCAGTACTTC. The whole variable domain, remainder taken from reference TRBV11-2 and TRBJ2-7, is EAGVAQSPRYKIIEKRQSVAFWCNPISGHATLYWYQQILGQGPKLLIQFQNNGVVDDSQLPKDRFSAERLKGVDSTLKIQPAKLEDSAVYLCASSSTGLPGEQYFGPGTRLTVT.

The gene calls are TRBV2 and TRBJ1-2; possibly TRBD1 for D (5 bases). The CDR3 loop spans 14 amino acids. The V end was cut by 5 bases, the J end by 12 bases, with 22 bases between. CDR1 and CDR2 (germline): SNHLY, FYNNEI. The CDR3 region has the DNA TGTGCCAGCAGTCTACAGGACACTGACGAAGGCCACACCTTC. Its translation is CASSLQDTDEGHTF. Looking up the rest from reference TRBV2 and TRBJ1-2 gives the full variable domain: EPEVTQTPSHQVTQMGQEVILRCVPISNHLYFYWYRQILGQKVEFLVSFYNNEISEKSEIFDDQFSVERPDGSNFTLKIRSTKLEDSAMYFCASSLQDTDEGHTFGSGTRLTVV.

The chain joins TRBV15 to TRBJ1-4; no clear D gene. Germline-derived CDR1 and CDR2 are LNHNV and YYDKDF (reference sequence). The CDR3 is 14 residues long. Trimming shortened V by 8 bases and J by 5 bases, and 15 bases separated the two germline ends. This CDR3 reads CATHRSGVNEKLFF. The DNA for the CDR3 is TGTGCCACCCACCGGAGCGGCGTAAATGAAAAACTGTTTTTT.

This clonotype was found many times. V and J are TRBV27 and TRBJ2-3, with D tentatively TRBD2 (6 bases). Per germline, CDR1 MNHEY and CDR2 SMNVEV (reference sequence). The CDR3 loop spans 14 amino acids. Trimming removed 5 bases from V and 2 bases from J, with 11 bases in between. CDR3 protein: CASSPGANTDTQYF. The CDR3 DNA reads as TGTGCCAGCAGTCCGGGAGCCAACACAGATACGCAGTATTTT.

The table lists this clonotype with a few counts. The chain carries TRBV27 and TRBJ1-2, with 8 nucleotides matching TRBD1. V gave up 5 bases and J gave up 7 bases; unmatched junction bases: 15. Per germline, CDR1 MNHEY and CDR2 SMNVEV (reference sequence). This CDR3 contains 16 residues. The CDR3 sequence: CASSPGVQGAVRGYTF. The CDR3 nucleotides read TGTGCCAGCAGTCCGGGCGTGCAGGGGGCCGTTCGTGGCTACACCTTC.

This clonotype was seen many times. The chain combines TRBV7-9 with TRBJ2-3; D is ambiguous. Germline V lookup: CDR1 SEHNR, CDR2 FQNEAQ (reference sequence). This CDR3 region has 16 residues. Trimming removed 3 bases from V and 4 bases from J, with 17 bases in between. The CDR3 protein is CASSFNAFGVPDTQYF. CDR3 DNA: TGTGCCAGCAGCTTTAATGCCTTTGGGGTGCCAGATACGCAGTATTTT.

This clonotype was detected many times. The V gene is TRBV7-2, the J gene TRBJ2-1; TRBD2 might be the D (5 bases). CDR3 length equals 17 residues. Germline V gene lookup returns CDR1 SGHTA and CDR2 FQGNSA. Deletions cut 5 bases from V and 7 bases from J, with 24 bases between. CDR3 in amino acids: CASSALGSGSLRNEQFF. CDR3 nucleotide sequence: TGTGCCAGCAGCGCCCTGGGCAGCGGAAGCCTAAGGAATGAGCAGTTCTTC.

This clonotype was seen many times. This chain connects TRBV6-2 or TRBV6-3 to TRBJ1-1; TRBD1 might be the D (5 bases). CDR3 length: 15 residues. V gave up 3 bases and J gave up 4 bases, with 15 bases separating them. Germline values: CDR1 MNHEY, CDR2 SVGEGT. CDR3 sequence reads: CASSYGHPRTTEAFF. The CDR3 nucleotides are TGTGCCAGCAGTTATGGACACCCCCGAACCACTGAAGCTTTCTTT.

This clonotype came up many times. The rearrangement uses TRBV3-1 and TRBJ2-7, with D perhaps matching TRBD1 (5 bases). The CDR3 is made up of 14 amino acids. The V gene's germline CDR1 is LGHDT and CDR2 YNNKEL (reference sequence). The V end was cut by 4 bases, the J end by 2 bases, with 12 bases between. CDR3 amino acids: CASSLGAQAYEQYF. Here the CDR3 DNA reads TGTGCCAGCAGCCTTGGGGCCCAAGCCTACGAGCAGTACTTC.

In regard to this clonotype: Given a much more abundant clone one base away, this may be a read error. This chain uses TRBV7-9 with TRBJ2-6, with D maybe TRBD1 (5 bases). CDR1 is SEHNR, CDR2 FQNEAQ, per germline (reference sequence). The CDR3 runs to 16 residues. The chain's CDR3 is CASSLVRISGANALTF. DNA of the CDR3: TGTGCCAGCAGCTTAGTGCGGATCTCTGGGGCCAACGCCCTGACTTTC.